This T cell receptor beta chain was sequenced during a study of Ad26.COV2.S vaccination and SARS-CoV-2 variants. Study-wide context: A participant enrolled in the COV1001 Ad26.COV2.S trial arm provided the sample.

Regarding the study as a whole: Comparable non-spike TCR breadth was observed in vaccine and placebo recipients.

The treatment: some 20 received Ad26.COV2.S at low or high dose, single or two shots; roughly 5 received placebo; per-sample allocation not given. Sampling occurred on day 63 after the first vaccine or placebo injection. Of note for this clone: Its antigen remains unknown.

The J segment lost 4 bases and the V segment lost 5 bases, leaving 7 bases of the junction unmatched. The CDR3 consists of 15 residues. Germline loops: CDR1 SGHTA, CDR2 FQGNSA. Data came from immunoSEQ multiplex PCR; TCRdb stores just in-frame clones and leaves some out. The repertoire has about 350,000 clones, approximately 90% of them found once; the top ten carry around 4.5%. The sample here was peripheral blood, taken in a trial of Ad26.COV2.S vaccine versus placebo. This clonotype originated in a person between 18 and 65 years old who received the Ad26.COV2.S COVID-19 vaccine or a placebo. The chain uses TRBV7-2 and TRBJ1-4, with 7 bases identical to TRBD1. The DNA of the CDR3 is TGTGCCAGCAGCCCTCACAGGGGCCTTAATGAAAAACTGTTTTTT. It yields the protein CASSPHRGLNEKLFF.